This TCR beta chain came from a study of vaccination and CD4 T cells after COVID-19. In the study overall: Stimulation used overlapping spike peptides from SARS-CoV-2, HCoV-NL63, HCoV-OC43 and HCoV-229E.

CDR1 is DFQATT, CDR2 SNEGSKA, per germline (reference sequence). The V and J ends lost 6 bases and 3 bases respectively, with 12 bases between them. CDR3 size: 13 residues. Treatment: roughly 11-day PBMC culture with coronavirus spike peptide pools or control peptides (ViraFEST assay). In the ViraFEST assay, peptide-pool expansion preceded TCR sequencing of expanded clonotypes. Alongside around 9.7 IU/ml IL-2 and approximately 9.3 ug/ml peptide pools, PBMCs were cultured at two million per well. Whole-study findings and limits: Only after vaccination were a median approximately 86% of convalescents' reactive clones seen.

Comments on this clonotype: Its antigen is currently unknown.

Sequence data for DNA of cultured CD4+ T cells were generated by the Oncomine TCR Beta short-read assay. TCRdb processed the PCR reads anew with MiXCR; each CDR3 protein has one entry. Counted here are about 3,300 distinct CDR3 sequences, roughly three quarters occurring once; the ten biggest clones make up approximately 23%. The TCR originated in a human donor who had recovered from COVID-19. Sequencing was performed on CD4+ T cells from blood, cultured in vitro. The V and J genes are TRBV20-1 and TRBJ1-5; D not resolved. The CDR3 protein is CSALSDHNQPQHF. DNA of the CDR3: TGCAGTGCCCTCTCGGACCACAATCAGCCCCAGCATTTT.